This T cell receptor beta chain was captured by sequencing in a study of vaccination effects on CD4 cells after COVID-19. Study-level information: After the second dose, samples were taken at median day 72.

Expansion of antigen-specific CD4+ T cells with viral peptide pools was carried out by the ViraFEST assay before sequencing. Cultured cells yielded isolated CD4+ T cells after roughly 11 days. The participants, recipients of two vaccine doses, got either BNT162b2 or mRNA-1273. Vaccinated participants had no history of SARS-CoV-2 infection and tested negative for nucleocapsid antibodies. In culture with approximately 10 IU/ml IL-2 and 9 to 10 ug/ml peptides, PBMC were grown at some 2 million per well. Cultures got half-medium changes with IL-2 on days 3 and 7. Produced via immunoSEQ multiplex PCR; TCRdb's table is partial and in-frame only. The sample contains 25,000 or so clones, roughly 70% of which appear only once. The germline CDR1 and CDR2 sequences are MNHEY and SVGAGI. With 4 bases removed from V and 0 bases from J, the gap between germline ends came to 9 bases. The CDR3 sequence is 15 residues long.

On this clone: The antigen is unknown.

This rearrangement joins TRBV6-5 to TRBJ1-4; D perhaps matches TRBD1 (6 bases). This TCR was sampled from a human donor who received a COVID-19 vaccine. Sequences were derived from CD4+ T cells from PBMCs cultured with SARS-CoV-2 spike peptides, sampled after COVID-19 vaccination. The DNA of the CDR3 is TGTGCCAGCAGTTCCCGGACAGCAACTAATGAAAAACTGTTTTTT. This translates into CASSSRTATNEKLFF.